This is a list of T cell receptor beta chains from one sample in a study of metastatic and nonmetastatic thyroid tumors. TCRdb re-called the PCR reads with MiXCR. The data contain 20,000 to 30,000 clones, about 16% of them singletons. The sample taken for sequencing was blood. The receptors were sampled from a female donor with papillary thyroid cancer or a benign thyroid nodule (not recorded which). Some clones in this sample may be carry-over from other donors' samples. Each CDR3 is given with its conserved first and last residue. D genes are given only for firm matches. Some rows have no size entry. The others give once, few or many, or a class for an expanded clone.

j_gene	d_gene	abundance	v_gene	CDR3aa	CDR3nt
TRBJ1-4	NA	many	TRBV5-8	CASSRLMGGGKLFF	TGTGCCAGCAGCCGGCTAATGGGCGGCGGAAAACTGTTTTTT
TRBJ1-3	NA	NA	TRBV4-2	CASSQHGNTIYF	TGTGCCAGCAGCCAACACGGAAACACCATATATTTT
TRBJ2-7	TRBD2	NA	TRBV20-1	CSARGRWEGSYEQYF	TGCAGTGCTAGAGGGAGGTGGGAGGGGTCCTACGAGCAGTACTTC
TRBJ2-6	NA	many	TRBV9	CASSVDRSTVSSGANVLTF	TGTGCCAGCAGCGTAGATCGGAGCACCGTAAGCTCTGGGGCCAACGTCCTGACTTTC
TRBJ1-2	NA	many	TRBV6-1	CASTVGTGNYGYTF	TGTGCCAGCACCGTCGGGACGGGGAACTATGGCTACACCTTC
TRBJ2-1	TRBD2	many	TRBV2	CASSELAGDNEQFF	TGTGCCAGCAGTGAACTAGCGGGCGACAATGAGCAGTTCTTC
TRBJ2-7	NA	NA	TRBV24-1	CATPYKGLSYEQYF	TGTGCCACCCCCTATAAGGGCCTCTCCTACGAGCAGTACTTC
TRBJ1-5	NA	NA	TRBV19	CASSAHTGSWENQPQHF	TGTGCCAGTAGTGCCCACACAGGGAGTTGGGAAAATCAGCCCCAGCATTTT
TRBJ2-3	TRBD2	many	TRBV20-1	CSALSPTSGKEYTQYF	TGCAGTGCTCTGAGCCCAACTAGCGGGAAGGAGTATACGCAGTATTTT
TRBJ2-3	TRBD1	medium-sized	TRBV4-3	CASSQAVGQGTDTQYF	TGCGCCAGCAGCCAAGCCGTAGGACAGGGTACAGATACGCAGTATTTT
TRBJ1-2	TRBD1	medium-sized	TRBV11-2	CASRVTSGQKNGYTF	TGTGCCAGCAGGGTTACCTCGGGACAGAAGAATGGCTACACCTTC
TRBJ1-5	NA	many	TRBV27	CASSSSWGLGQPQHF	TGTGCCAGCAGTTCCAGTTGGGGCCTTGGCCAGCCCCAGCATTTT
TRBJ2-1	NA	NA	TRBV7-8	CASSFPDSGSSYNDQLF	TGTGCCAGCAGCTTCCCGGATAGCGGAAGCTCCTACAATGACCAGTTATTC
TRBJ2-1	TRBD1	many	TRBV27	CASSFRGYNEQFF	TGTGCCAGCAGTTTCAGGGGGTACAATGAGCAGTTCTTC
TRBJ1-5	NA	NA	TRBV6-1	CASTSRWGGDQPHHF	TGTGCCAGCACCTCCCGTTGGGGTGGCGATCAGCCCCATCATTTT
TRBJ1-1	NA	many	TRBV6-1	CATPTLDSPNTEAFF	TGTGCCACCCCGACCTTAGACAGCCCGAACACTGAAGCTTTCTTT
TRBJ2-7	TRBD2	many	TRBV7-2	CASSSAGGASNEQYF	TGTGCCAGCAGCTCGGCGGGGGGCGCGTCGAACGAGCAGTACTTC
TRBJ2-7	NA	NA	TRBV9	CGSSVGGFASEQYF	TGTGGGAGCAGCGTAGGGGGATTCGCTTCCGAGCAGTACTTC
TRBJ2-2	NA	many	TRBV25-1	CASSELYQGTGELFF	TGTGCCAGCAGTGAATTATATCAGGGCACCGGGGAGCTGTTTTTT
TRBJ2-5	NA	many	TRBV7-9	CASSYPTRQETQYF	TGTGCCAGCAGCTACCCGACTAGACAAGAGACCCAGTACTTC
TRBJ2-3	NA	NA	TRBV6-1	CASRSLGTSGTDTQYF	TGTGCCAGCAGGTCCCTTGGGACTTCGGGCACAGATACGCAGTATTTT
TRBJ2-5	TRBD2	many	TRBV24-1	CATSGGGGGSKETQYF	TGTGCCACCAGTGGGGGCGGGGGTGGGTCAAAAGAGACCCAGTACTTC
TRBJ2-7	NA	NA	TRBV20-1	CSARAGNEQYF	TGCAGTGCTAGGGCTGGGAACGAGCAGTACTTC
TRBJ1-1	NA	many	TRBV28	CASSYDRRNTEAFF	TGTGCCAGCAGTTACGACAGGAGGAACACTGAAGCTTTCTTT
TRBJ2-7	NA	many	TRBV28	CAGARVRGEQYF	TGTGCCGGAGCTCGAGTCAGGGGCGAGCAGTACTTC
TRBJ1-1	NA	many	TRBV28	CASSQTLQGKAFF	TGTGCCAGCAGCCAGACTCTCCAGGGAAAAGCTTTCTTT
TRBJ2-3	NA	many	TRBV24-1	CATSDPFSSYTQYF	TGTGCCACCAGTGACCCATTTTCCTCATATACGCAGTATTTT
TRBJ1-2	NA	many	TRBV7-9	CASREKDGYTF	TGTGCCAGCAGGGAGAAGGATGGCTACACCTTC
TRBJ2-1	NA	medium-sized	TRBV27	CASSSRQLGRSYNEQFF	TGTGCCAGCAGTTCGCGACAGTTAGGTCGCTCCTACAATGAGCAGTTCTTC
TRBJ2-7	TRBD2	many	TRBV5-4	CASSSSGLAGTSATYEQYF	TGTGCCAGCAGCTCTTCGGGATTAGCCGGGACTAGCGCAACCTACGAGCAGTACTTC
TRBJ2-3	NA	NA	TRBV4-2	CASSQERGAADTQYF	TGTGCCAGCAGCCAAGAAAGGGGGGCGGCAGATACGCAGTATTTT
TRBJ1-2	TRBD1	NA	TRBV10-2	CASSPTGGPTTSGYTF	TGCGCCAGCAGCCCAACAGGGGGCCCGACTACCTCTGGCTACACCTTC
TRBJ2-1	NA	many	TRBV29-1	CSVEEGHNEQFF	TGCAGCGTTGAAGAGGGGCACAATGAGCAGTTCTTC
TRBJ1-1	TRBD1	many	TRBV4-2	CASSPVPGGVVNTEAFF	TGTGCCAGCAGCCCTGTACCAGGGGGCGTGGTGAACACTGAAGCTTTCTTT
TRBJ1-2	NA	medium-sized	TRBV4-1	CASSQDSAQGTGYTF	TGCGCCAGCAGCCAAGATTCTGCTCAGGGGACCGGCTACACCTTC